The 11 T cell receptor beta chains below were found in one sample sequenced in a study of T cell responses to AZD1222 COVID-19 vaccine. TCRdb's table, derived via immunoSEQ multiplex PCR, lists solely in-frame clones and lacks some. The sample lists approximately 130,000 clones; roughly 92% were seen once. The sequences come from peripheral blood, collected 28 days after the second AZD1222 dose. The origin of the receptors is an adult who received the AZD1222 COVID-19 vaccine.

The CDR3 region is CASSLAMQRGGTQETQYF. Here the CDR3 DNA reads TGCGCCAGCAGCTTGGCTATGCAGCGGGGGGGCACACAAGAGACCCAGTACTTC. This chain connects TRBV5-1 to TRBJ2-5; 10 bases line up with TRBD2. From germline, CDR1 is SGHRS and CDR2 YFSETQ. This CDR3 has 18 residues. Germline trimming cut 0 bases from V and 2 bases from J; bases unmatched to any gene: 10.

This clone was counted a single time. J is TRBJ1-3 and V is TRBV6-2 or TRBV6-3; 7 bases are shared with TRBD1. CDR3 length: 16 amino acids. J was trimmed by 0 bases and V by 6 bases; bases with no gene match: 8. CDR1 is MNHEY and CDR2 is SVGEGT in the germline V gene. CDR3 loop: CASSRPGQSSGNTIYF. DNA for the CDR3: TGTGCCAGCAGCAGACCGGGACAGAGCTCTGGAAACACCATATATTTT.

The J gene is TRBJ1-5, the V gene TRBV9, with D possibly TRBD1 on 6 matching bases. The CDR3 runs to 15 residues. Germline V gives CDR1 SGDLS, CDR2 YYNGEE. V lost 4 bases and J lost 3, with 14 bases in between. CDR3 amino acids: CASSQGRMDNQPQHF. CDR3 sequence (DNA): TGTGCCAGCAGCCAGGGGAGAATGGACAATCAGCCCCAGCATTTT.

V gene TRBV11-3 combines with J gene TRBJ2-6; no firm D call. The CDR3 runs to 15 residues. With 5 bases removed from V and 0 bases from J, the gap between germline ends came to 8 bases. CDR1 is SGHNT, CDR2 YENEEA, per germline. CDR3 DNA sequence: TGTGCCAGCAGCCCGCAGGCCTCTGGGGCCAACGTCCTGACTTTC. As protein: CASSPQASGANVLTF.

V usage is TRBV7-3 and J usage is TRBJ2-7; D possibly corresponds to TRBD2 (6 bases). The CDR3 loop spans 15 amino acids. Germline V gene data show CDR1 as SGHTA and CDR2 as FQGTGA. V was trimmed by 5 bases and J by 5 bases, leaving 19 bases between them. The CDR3 protein is CASSPLGTGGDEQYF. CDR3 bases: TGTGCCAGCAGCCCACTCGGGACTGGAGGTGACGAGCAGTACTTC. The full variable domain, in which reference TRBV7-3 and TRBJ2-7 provide the parts outside the CDR3, is GAGVSQTPSNKVTEKGKYVELRCDPISGHTALYWYRQSLGQGPEFLIYFQGTGAADDSGLPNDRFFAVRPEGSVSTLKIQRTERGDSAVYLCASSPLGTGGDEQYFGPGTRLTVT.

The chain joins TRBV7-2 to TRBJ2-2; D perhaps matches TRBD2 (6 bases). Trimming removed 4 bases at V and 4 bases at J, with 16 bases between. This CDR3 comprises 16 residues. From germline, CDR1 is SGHTA and CDR2 FQGNSA. The CDR3 is CASSSGGIRSTGELFF. The CDR3 DNA reads as TGTGCCAGCAGCTCGGGCGGGATCCGGTCCACCGGGGAGCTGTTTTTT.

The V and J genes are TRBV2 and TRBJ1-5; a weak D match, TRBD1 (6 bases). CDR3 length equals 13 residues. Deletions cut 4 bases from V and 6 bases from J, with 10 bases between. Germline values: CDR1 SNHLY, CDR2 FYNNEI. The CDR3 coding sequence is TGTGCCAGCAGTGGGGACATAAGTCAGCCCCAGCATTTT. Protein: CASSGDISQPQHF.

The rearrangement links TRBV6-5 to TRBJ1-4, with TRBD1 identical over 7 bases. V lost 1 base to trimming and J lost 8 bases; unmatched junction nucleotides: 7. The CDR3 loop spans 15 amino acids. Looked up from germline, CDR1 is MNHEY and CDR2 is SVGAGI. This CDR3 reads CASSYFYLTGEKLFF. The CDR3 DNA follows: TGTGCCAGCAGTTACTTCTACTTGACAGGGGAAAAACTGTTTTTT.

The chain links TRBV4-1 to TRBJ1-4; TRBD1 matches at 7 bases. V lost 0 bases and J lost 3; bases outside the gene matches: 7. Germline values: CDR1 MGHRA, CDR2 YSYEKL. The CDR3 totals 17 residues. The CDR3 spells CASSQDSGQNPNEKLFF. The CDR3 DNA sequence: TGCGCCAGCAGCCAAGATTCGGGACAGAACCCTAATGAAAAACTGTTTTTT.

The chain employs TRBV18 and TRBJ1-3, with D hard to call. The CDR3 consists of 17 residues. The germline V gene encodes CDR1 KGHSH and CDR2 LQKENI. The germline V and J ends were trimmed by 0 bases and 3 bases, with 15 bases remaining between them. The CDR3 loop reads CASSPPNVVSDGNTIYF. CDR3 nucleotides: TGTGCCAGCTCACCACCGAATGTGGTATCAGATGGAAACACCATATATTTT.

This clone was seen just once. The chain uses TRBV6-6 and TRBJ1-3; 9 positions agree with TRBD1. Unmatched junction bases numbered 20, after V lost 5 bases and J lost 0 bases. CDR1 is MNHNY and CDR2 is SVGAGI in the germline V gene (reference sequence). The CDR3 has 21 residues. CDR3 in DNA: TGTGCCAGCAGTCCCCGTGCCGGACAGGGGTTTTGGAGGGGCTCTGGAAACACCATATATTTT. Translating gives CASSPRAGQGFWRGSGNTIYF.